Given below is one T cell receptor beta chain in context. Its antigen remains undetermined. Qualities for individual bases were not recorded, and no much larger clone is one base off. The CDR3 sequence holds 16 residues, the cysteine and phenylalanine included. Only the CDR3 part of the read is kept: 48 bases, read in frame from the first base. CDR1 MNHNS and CDR2 SASEGT were looked up in the germline V gene. For this chain, trimming is 1 base at the V end and 7 bases at the J end, and the number of junction bases without a gene match is 10. The source of the sample is a study of blood T cell repertoires in COVID-19 (dated by TCRdb to about 2020). Looking at the study overall: Collaborator samples came from the United States, Italy and Spain and covered acute and convalescent phases of COVID-19. The material from the prospective study consisted of cDNA or gDNA derived from T cells, B-cell-depleted T cells, or PBMCs. Deeply sampled blood TCRbeta repertoires from subjects exposed to, actively infected with, or recovered from COVID-19 were included in the dataset. The repertoires were released in a freely available public database meant as a resource for research on the immune response to SARS-CoV-2. The samples were drawn from two sources: the first 160 participants of the ongoing ImmuneRACE study, and approximately 1,300 subjects contributed by 6 global collaborators. Sample metadata almost always included a de-identified subject ID, COVID-19 status, age in years and sex. Where HLA class I and class II types were available, the types were taken from metadata supplied by the sample provider, not from assay-based typing. General conclusions and limits of the study: The quantity of clinical and demographic metadata differed by source and by participant and was supplied without curation.

The immunoSEQ Assay, a bias-controlled multiplex PCR, was used to amplify TCRbeta CDR3 regions from genomic DNA. In the paper's pipeline: Within the assay, amplification of reference gene primers was used to estimate how many nucleated cells each sample contained. To quantify the absolute abundance of each unique TCRbeta CDR3 rearrangement, sequence reads were collapsed and filtered. Productive Simpson clonality was computed per sample as the square root of Simpson's diversity index over productive rearrangements. As stored in TCRdb, this immuneACCESS dataset retains in-frame rearrangements with V and J assigned. A fraction of the clones does not appear; measured against another copy, unresolved V genes explain less than half of the discrepancy, and the remainder lacks a known reason. The V and J calls and clone size were taken over from that table, and D and trimming were inferred from the DNA. For this sample there are around 290,000 clones; 75% to 95% appear just once. The biggest ten clones account for 0.95% to 1.2% of the sample.

In the prospective study, participants were roughly 18 to 100 years old, resided in about two dozen geographic areas of the United States, and were enrolled through a virtual design. To assign participants to cohorts, the prospective study relied on clinical history that participants themselves reported in a screening survey and a study questionnaire. For ImmuneRACE Cohort 3, a participant was defined as recovered based on two consecutive negative NP/OP PCR tests, clearance by a healthcare professional, or resolution of symptoms. In the prospective study, whole blood, serum and a nasopharyngeal or oropharyngeal swab were collected from each participant by mobile phlebotomists. Additional blood draws and questionnaires over an approximately 2-month period could optionally be provided by prospective study participants. Before DNA extraction, blood samples from the prospective study were shipped at room temperature or frozen.

This receptor chain uses TRBV6-1 and TRBJ2-3, with 8 bases aligning to TRBD2. Sequenced input: PBMCs or T cells enriched from blood (not recorded which). The receptor's source is a woman aged 25 to 39 who had recovered from COVID-19. The DNA is as follows: TGTGCCAGCAGTGAAGTTAGCGGGAACCCACACCATACGCAGTATTTT. It is translated as CASSEVSGNPHHTQYF.